What follows is one TCR beta chain and its context. The sample belongs to a study of blood T cells in healthy people across ages. The CDR3 sequence is 13 residues long. Trimming stripped 0 bases from V and 4 bases from J, with 4 bases between. With a J-beta primer mix and a sample-barcoded 5' primer, a second PCR ran about 6 to 11 cycles. Each CDR3 protein is one row after TCRdb ran MiXCR on the 5' RACE reads. The data show hundreds of thousands of distinct CDR3 sequences, around 24% seen once. A further study also used this sample, focusing on T cells of mothers and their children.

Sequenced: blood. The gene calls are TRBV12-3 or TRBV12-4 and TRBJ1-5; D not certain. This clonotype originated in a boy aged 5-17 years in good health. In nucleotides, the CDR3 is TGTGCCAGCAGTTTAGCCTATAATCAGCCCCAGCATTTT. Its translation: CASSLAYNQPQHF.